This is a list of T cell receptor beta chains from one sample in a study of T cells after yellow fever vaccination. TCRdb called the 5' RACE reads again in MiXCR, with one record for every CDR3 protein. The sample has 450,000 to 650,000 distinct CDR3 sequences, approximately 13% seen once. This sample comprised PBMCs, obtained on the day of the yellow fever booster vaccination. These receptors all come from a man aged 30-40 years who received the YFV17D yellow fever vaccine. Each CDR3 is given without its conserved first and last residue.

>TRBJ1-2|TRBV7-2
ASSLGPGGNYGYT
>TRBJ2-5|TRBV5-4
ASSNTEETQY
>TRBJ2-7|TRBV11-2
ASSKTPRGPLYEQY
>TRBJ2-1|TRBV5-4
ASSVRVNEQF
>TRBJ2-7|TRBV7-2
ASSLAMTSGPLEQY
>TRBJ1-2|TRBV7-2
ASSSGAKYGYT
>TRBJ2-3|TRBV29-1
SAKGLAGGGTDTQY
>TRBJ2-2|TRBV6-2/TRBV6-3
ASSILAANTGELF
>TRBJ2-1|TRBV5-1
ASSLVIAGDYEQF
>TRBJ2-3|TRBV28
ASSFGTRSTDTQY
>TRBJ2-7|TRBV5-1
ASSPVAGTYEQY
>TRBJ2-4|TRBV11-2
ASRRTRGNIQY
>TRBJ2-1|TRBV19
ASSPIGIEPYNEQF